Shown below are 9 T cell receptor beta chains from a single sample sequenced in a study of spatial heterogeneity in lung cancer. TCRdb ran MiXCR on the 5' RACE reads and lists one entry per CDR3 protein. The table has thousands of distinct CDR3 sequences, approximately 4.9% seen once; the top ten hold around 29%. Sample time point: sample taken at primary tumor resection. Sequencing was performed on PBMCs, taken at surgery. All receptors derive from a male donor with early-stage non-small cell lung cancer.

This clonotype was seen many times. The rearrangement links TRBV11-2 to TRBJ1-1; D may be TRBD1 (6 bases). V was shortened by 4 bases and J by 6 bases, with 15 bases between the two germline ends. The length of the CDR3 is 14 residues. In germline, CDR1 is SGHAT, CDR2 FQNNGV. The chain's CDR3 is CASSSEGVGAEAFF. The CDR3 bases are TGTGCCAGCAGCTCAGAGGGGGTGGGGGCTGAAGCTTTCTTT.

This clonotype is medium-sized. In nucleotides, the CDR3 is TGTGCCAGCAGTGAGACGACCAACCTGGGGATTCAGTACTTC. Translation: CASSETTNLGIQYF. The chain joins TRBV2 to TRBJ2-4, with no clear D. CDR1 is SNHLY, CDR2 FYNNEI, per germline. The V gene lost 3 bases and the J gene lost 10 bases, with 16 bases spanning the gap. This CDR3 contains 14 residues.

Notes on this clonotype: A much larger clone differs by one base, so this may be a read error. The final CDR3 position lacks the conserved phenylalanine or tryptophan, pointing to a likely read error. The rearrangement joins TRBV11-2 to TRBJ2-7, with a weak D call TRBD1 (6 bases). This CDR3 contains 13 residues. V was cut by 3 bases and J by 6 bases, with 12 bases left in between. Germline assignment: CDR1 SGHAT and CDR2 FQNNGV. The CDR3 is CASSFSGETEQYA. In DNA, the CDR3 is TGTGCCAGCAGCTTTTCAGGGGAGACCGAGCAGTACGCC.

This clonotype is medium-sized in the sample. CDR3 protein: CSAQLGTSGVYEQYV. The DNA for the CDR3 is TGCAGTGCCCAACTCGGGACTAGCGGGGTTTACGAGCAGTACGTC. The V call is TRBV20-1, the J call TRBJ2-7; 13 bases are shared with TRBD2. Losses at the gene ends were 6 bases for V and 4 bases for J; bases not matched to a gene: 9. The CDR3 runs to 15 residues. Germline loops: CDR1 DFQATT, CDR2 SNEGSKA (reference sequence).

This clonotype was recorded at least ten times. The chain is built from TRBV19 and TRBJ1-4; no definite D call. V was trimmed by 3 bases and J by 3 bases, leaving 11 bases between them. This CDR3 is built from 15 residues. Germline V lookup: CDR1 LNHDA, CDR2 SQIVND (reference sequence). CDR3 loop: CASSIPPLANEKLFF. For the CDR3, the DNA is TGTGCCAGTAGTATTCCTCCGCTGGCTAATGAAAAACTGTTTTTT.

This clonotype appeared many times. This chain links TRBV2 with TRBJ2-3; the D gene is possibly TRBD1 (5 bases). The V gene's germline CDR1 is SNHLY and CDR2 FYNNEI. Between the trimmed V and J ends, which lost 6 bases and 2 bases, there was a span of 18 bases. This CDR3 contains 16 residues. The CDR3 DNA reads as TGTGCCAGCAGAGAACAGCCAGGGTACCTCACAGATACGCAGTATTTT. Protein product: CASREQPGYLTDTQYF. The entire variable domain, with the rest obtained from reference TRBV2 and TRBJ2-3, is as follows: EPEVTQTPSHQVTQMGQEVILRCVPISNHLYFYWYRQILGQKVEFLVSFYNNEISEKSEIFDDQFSVERPDGSNFTLKIRSTKLEDSAMYFCASREQPGYLTDTQYFGPGTRLTVL.

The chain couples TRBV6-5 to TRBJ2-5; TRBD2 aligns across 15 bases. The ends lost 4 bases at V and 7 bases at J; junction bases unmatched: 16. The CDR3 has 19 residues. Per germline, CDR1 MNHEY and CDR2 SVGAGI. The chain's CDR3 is CASSLLRTSGGALPWTQYF. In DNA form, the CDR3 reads TGTGCCAGCAGTTTACTGAGGACTAGCGGGGGGGCGCTCCCATGGACCCAGTACTTC.

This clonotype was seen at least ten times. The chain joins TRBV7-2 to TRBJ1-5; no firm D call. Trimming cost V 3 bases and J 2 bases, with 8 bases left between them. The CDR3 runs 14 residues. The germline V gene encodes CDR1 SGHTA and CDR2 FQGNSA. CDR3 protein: CASSFTFGNQPQHF. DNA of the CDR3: TGTGCCAGCAGCTTCACCTTCGGCAATCAGCCCCAGCATTTT.

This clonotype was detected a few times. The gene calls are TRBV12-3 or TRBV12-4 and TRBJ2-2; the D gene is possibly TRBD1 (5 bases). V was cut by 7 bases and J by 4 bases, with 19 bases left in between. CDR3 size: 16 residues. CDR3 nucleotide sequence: TGTGCCAGCACCTATTCTCAGGGCGGTAGCACCGGGGAGCTGTTTTTT. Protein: CASTYSQGGSTGELFF.